The 11 T cell receptor delta chains below were found in one sample sequenced in a study of gamma-delta chains in newborns, infants, children. TCRdb used CATT to re-call clones from the reads. The sample has about 6,100 delta-chain clones; 2% to 3% are singletons. Sequencing was performed on blood. These receptors were obtained from a child who was a newborn, infant or young child, either healthy, febrile or measles-vaccinated (not recorded which).

This clone has more than one count but fewer than ten. The germline gene is not matched at one end of the junction; a read error may be the cause. The chain is built from TRDV2 and TRDJ3, with 8 bases lining up with TRDD3. Looked up from germline, CDR1 is GEAIGNYY and CDR2 is EKD. The CDR3 sequence is 19 residues long. The CDR3 coding sequence is TGTGCCTGTGACACCGTGGGATACGGGGGCTCCTGGGACAACCGACAGATGTTTTTC. It yields the protein CACDTVGYGGSWDNRQMFF.

This clone is medium-sized within its sample. Other nucleotide sequences in the sample specify the same CDR3. The chain carries TRDV2 and TRDJ1, with 12 bases identical to TRDD3. Germline lookup yields CDR1 GEAIGNYY and CDR2 EKD. The CDR3 is 17 amino acids. The V gene end was trimmed by 0 bases and the J gene end by 1 base; junction bases not matched to a gene: 5. CDR3 protein: CACDTVLGDTFTDKLIF. DNA for the CDR3: TGTGCCTGTGACACCGTACTGGGGGATACCTTCACCGATAAACTCATCTTT.

The chain carries TRDV2 and TRDJ3; 13 positions match TRDD3. V shed 3 bases and J 4 bases; nucleotides not matched to a gene: 8. Germline CDR1 and CDR2: GEAIGNYY and EKD. This CDR3 region has 19 residues. The CDR3, as DNA: TGTGCCTGTGACCTACTGGGGGATACGCTCAATTGGGACACCCGACAGATGTTTTTC. This codes for CACDLLGDTLNWDTRQMFF.

A few counts support this clone. Different DNA sequences within this sample yield the same CDR3. The CDR3 DNA reads TGTGCCTGTGACACGGGGGATTTCGTCTCCTGGGACACCCGGCAAATGTTTTTC. Encoded protein: CACDTGDFVSWDTRQMFF. This chain links TRDV2 with TRDJ3, with 7 nucleotides matching TRDD3. V gave up 1 base and J gave up 19 bases; unmatched junction bases: 24. CDR3 length equals 18 residues. Per germline, CDR1 GEAIGNYY and CDR2 EKD.

This clone was counted between two and nine times. TCRdb has a much larger clone's protein, which differs at residue 7 from the translation of this DNA, likely because of a read error; what is shown is the protein translated from the DNA. V is TRDV2 and J is TRDJ2, with D unclear. The CDR3 sequence is 14 residues long. CDR1 GEAIGNYY and CDR2 EKD come from the germline V gene. The V end lost 0 bases, the J end lost 5 bases, and 9 bases lay between the germline ends. CDR3 bases: TGTGCCTGTGACACCGTGGAGGATACAGCACAACTCTTCTTT. Translating gives CACDTVEDTAQLFF.

In its sample, this clone is medium-sized. Within the sample, other DNA sequences also encode this same CDR3. The V and J genes are TRDV2 and TRDJ3, with 13 bases lining up with TRDD3. CDR1 is GEAIGNYY, CDR2 EKD, per germline. The CDR3 runs to 19 residues. The J segment lost 0 bases and the V segment lost 2 bases, leaving 3 bases of the junction unmatched. This CDR3 reads CACDKLGDTRSWDTRQMFF. The CDR3 coding sequence is TGTGCCTGTGACAAACTGGGGGATACGCGCTCCTGGGACACCCGACAGATGTTTTTC.

Comments on this clone: This may be a read error: a much more frequent sequence differs by one nucleotide. The same CDR3 is also encoded by other DNA sequences in this sample. This chain's CDR3 is CACDTVLGDTRSSWDTRQMFF. As DNA, the CDR3 is TGTGCCTGTGACACCGTACTGGGGGATACGCGAAGCTCCTGGGACACCCGACAGATGTTTTTC. V usage is TRDV2 and J usage is TRDJ3; 13 positions agree with TRDD3. Germline V gives CDR1 GEAIGNYY, CDR2 EKD. The CDR3 covers 21 residues. The V segment lost 0 bases and the J segment 0 bases; nucleotides outside the gene matches: 7.

The table lists this clone with a few counts. The chain uses TRDV2 and TRDJ3; D may be TRDD3 (6 bases). Germline V gene lookup returns CDR1 GEAIGNYY and CDR2 EKD. The V end lost 0 bases, the J end lost 2 bases, and 7 bases lay between the germline ends. The CDR3 contains 16 residues. The CDR3 loop reads CACDTWDTWDTRQMFF. CDR3 in DNA: TGTGCCTGTGACACCTGGGATACCTGGGACACCCGACAGATGTTTTTC.

Only a few counts were recorded for this clone. A clone one base away is much larger, so this may be a read error. CDR3 sequence: CACDVLRDTTAQLFF. CDR3 nucleotide sequence: TGTGCCTGTGACGTTTTGAGGGATACCACAGCACAACTCTTCTTT. This chain connects TRDV2 to TRDJ2; 7 bases match TRDD3. The germline V gene has CDR1 GEAIGNYY and CDR2 EKD. The ends lost 3 bases at V and 5 bases at J; junction bases unmatched: 8. This CDR3 has 15 amino acids.

A note on this clone: TCRdb assigns this DNA the protein of a much larger clone, which departs from its translation at residue 7; this likely reflects a read error, and the protein shown comes from translating the DNA. This chain uses TRDV2 with TRDJ2; D gene ambiguous. CDR3 length equals 14 residues. Germline values: CDR1 GEAIGNYY, CDR2 EKD. V lost 0 bases and J lost 3, with 7 bases in between. The CDR3 here is CACDTWVMTAQLFF. The CDR3, as DNA: TGTGCCTGTGACACCTGGGTGATGACAGCACAACTCTTCTTT.

There are a few counts of this clone. TCRdb's protein, taken from a much larger clone, differs from this DNA's translation at residue 3, likely owing to a read error; the protein displayed comes from the DNA. This chain links TRDV2 with TRDJ3, with D unclear. The germline gives CDR1 GEAIGNYY, CDR2 EKD. This CDR3 has 18 residues. The CDR3: CARDPPLRSSWDTRQMFF. CDR3 nucleotides: TGTGCCCGTGACCCTCCCTTACGGAGCTCCTGGGACACCCGACAGATGTTTTTC.